This TCR beta chain emerged from a study of regulatory T cells in long-lasting Graves disease. Regarding time point: persistent/refractory GD, antithyroid drugs over 5 years with positive TRAb. The TCR library was made from RNA that had been extracted from PBMCs in TRIzol. Through Arm-PCR of CDR3 regions and iRepertoire HTBI primers, TCR beta libraries were built. TCRdb ran MiXCR on the multiplex PCR reads and lists one entry per CDR3 protein. The data hold about half a million distinct CDR3 sequences, with 22% observed a single time. Trimming removed 1 base at V and 4 bases at J, with 14 bases between. The CDR3 is 15 residues long. Germline lookup yields CDR1 SGHDT and CDR2 YYEEEE.

This receptor was identified in a female donor with Graves disease. This rearrangement joins TRBV5-6 to TRBJ1-1, with D possibly TRBD1 on 5 matching bases. This specimen was peripheral blood mononuclear cells (PBMCs), taken when the disease was refractory, from a patient treated with antithyroid drugs. The CDR3: CASSLYGALSTEAFF. As DNA, the CDR3 is TGTGCCAGCAGCTTGTATGGGGCACTATCCACTGAAGCTTTCTTT.